One sample yielded the 20 T cell receptor beta chains listed below, sequenced in a study of T cells in localized non-small cell lung cancer. The data were produced by immunoSEQ multiplex PCR, yet TCRdb's version contains in-frame clones alone and is incomplete. The sample includes about 23,000 clones, 80% to 90% seen only once; the top ten take 0.9% to 1.4%. Sequenced material: peripheral blood, taken before any cancer treatment. Source of these receptors: a woman aged 35-70 years with stage I lung adenocarcinoma.

The chain combines TRBV29-1 with TRBJ1-4; 8 bases fit TRBD1. In germline, CDR1 is SQVTM, CDR2 ANQGSEA. This CDR3 is built from 13 residues. Trimming removed 1 base from V and 8 bases from J; junction bases left unmatched: 3. CDR3 DNA: TGCAGCGTTGAAGGGACAGGGAACGAAAAACTGTTTTTT. Its protein is CSVEGTGNEKLFF. Full variable domain (remainder filled in from reference TRBV29-1 and TRBJ1-4): SAVISQKPSRDICQRGTSLTIQCQVDSQVTMMFWYRQQPGQSLTLIATANQGSEATYESGFVIDKFPISRPNLTFSTLTVSNMSPEDSSIYLCSVEGTGNEKLFFGSGTQLSVL.

In the case of this clone: Sequence at one end of the junction differs from germline and may be a read error. This chain joins TRBV5-1 and TRBJ2-1; no firm D call. The CDR3 consists of 13 residues. Germline CDR1 reads SGHRS; CDR2 reads YFSETQ. The CDR3 loop reads CASSLAQANEQFF. The CDR3 DNA reads TGCGCCAGCAGTTTGGCGCAGGCCAATGAGCAGTTCTTC. Variable domain in full (rest from reference TRBV5-1 and TRBJ2-1): KAGVTQTPRYLIKTRGQQVTLSCSPISGHRSVSWYQQTPGQGLQFLFEYFSETQRNKGNFPGRFSGRQFSNSRSEMNVSTLELGDSALYLCASSLAQANEQFFGPGTRLTVL.

This clone has only a few counts. The CDR3 reads CASRPAGQSSNQPQHF. CDR3 sequence (DNA): TGTGCCAGCAGACCGGCGGGACAGAGTAGCAATCAGCCCCAGCATTTT. The chain employs TRBV27 and TRBJ1-5, with TRBD1 identical over 7 bases. The CDR3 has 16 amino acids. Trimming removed 6 bases from V and 0 bases from J; junction bases left unmatched: 8. In germline, CDR1 is MNHEY, CDR2 SMNVEV (reference sequence).

This chain connects TRBV7-3 to TRBJ2-5; TRBD1 agrees at 11 bases. Germline CDR1 SGHTA, CDR2 FQGTGA. Trimming removed 2 bases from V and 6 bases from J; junction bases left unmatched: 5. The CDR3 runs 15 residues. The CDR3 sequence is CASSLSGQGGKTQYF. In DNA, the CDR3 is TGTGCCAGCAGCTTATCGGGACAGGGGGGAAAGACCCAGTACTTC.

The genes are TRBV6-4 and TRBJ2-3; 8 bases line up with TRBD1. Germline-derived CDR1 and CDR2 are MRHNA and SNTAGT. This CDR3 is 16 amino acids long. With 2 bases clipped from V and 2 bases from J, the junction kept 6 bases outside the gene matches. CDR3 sequence (DNA): TGTGCCAGCAGTGACAGCCAGGGGGCACACACAGATACGCAGTATTTT. This sequence encodes CASSDSQGAHTDTQYF.

The CDR3 nucleotides are TGTGCCAGCAGCCCCCGAACAGGGGGTCGAACAGATACGCAGTATTTT. It translates to CASSPRTGGRTDTQYF. The rearrangement links TRBV7-2 to TRBJ2-3; 8 bases are a match to TRBD1. The ends lost 5 bases at V and 3 bases at J; junction bases unmatched: 10. Germline V gene lookup returns CDR1 SGHTA and CDR2 FQGNSA. There are 16 residues in the CDR3.

The chain is built from TRBV9 and TRBJ2-2; 8 bases are shared with TRBD1. V lost 0 bases, J lost 3 bases, and 4 bases stayed unmatched. Germline-derived CDR1 and CDR2 are SGDLS and YYNGEE. CDR3 size: 16 residues. The CDR3 bases are TGTGCCAGCAGCGTAGAACAGGGGGGACACACCGGGGAGCTGTTTTTT. Amino acid sequence: CASSVEQGGHTGELFF.

This clone has more than one count but fewer than ten. This rearrangement joins TRBV27 to TRBJ2-5; D could derive from TRBD1 or TRBD2 (5 bases each). The CDR3 covers 17 residues. Germline-derived CDR1 and CDR2 are MNHEY and SMNVEV (reference sequence). V lost 8 bases and J 0 bases, leaving 22 bases between the germline ends. The CDR3 coding sequence is TGTGCCAGCCGTCCCCACCGGGGCCGCTACAACCAAGAGACCCAGTACTTC. This codes for CASRPHRGRYNQETQYF.

This chain links TRBV4-3 with TRBJ2-7, with D hard to call. The CDR3 sequence is 12 residues long. CDR1 LGHNA and CDR2 YSLEER come from the germline V gene. The V end lost 4 bases, the J end lost 5 bases, and 9 bases lay between the germline ends. CDR3 sequence reads: CASSLDGHEQYF. CDR3 coding DNA: TGCGCCAGCAGCCTTGACGGCCACGAGCAGTACTTC.

The gene calls are TRBV19 and TRBJ1-5; perhaps TRBD1 as D (5 bases). From germline, CDR1 is LNHDA and CDR2 SQIVND (reference sequence). This CDR3 comprises 15 residues. The V and J ends lost 3 bases and 5 bases respectively, with 14 bases between them. The CDR3: CASSIYKGPHQPQHF. CDR3 bases: TGTGCCAGTAGTATTTATAAGGGGCCACATCAGCCCCAGCATTTT.

V is TRBV5-6 and J is TRBJ1-4, with TRBD1 identical over 10 bases. The CDR3 length is 13 residues. Losses at the gene ends were 5 bases for V and 8 bases for J; bases not matched to a gene: 3. The germline V gene has CDR1 SGHDT and CDR2 YYEEEE. CDR3 sequence (DNA): TGTGCCAGCAGTTGGGGACAGGGGGAAAAACTGTTTTTT. It codes for CASSWGQGEKLFF.

The chain uses TRBV5-6 and TRBJ2-5; D ambiguous. V shed 4 bases and J shed 1 base, with 14 bases lying between them. The CDR3 has 15 amino acids. From germline, CDR1 is SGHDT and CDR2 YYEEEE. This CDR3 reads CASSPAVRSQETQYF. CDR3 in DNA: TGTGCCAGCAGCCCTGCGGTCCGGTCCCAAGAGACCCAGTACTTC.

This clone was counted once. V and J are TRBV18 and TRBJ1-3; D not certain. The CDR3 consists of 16 residues. CDR1 and CDR2 (germline): KGHSH, LQKENI. V lost 2 bases and J 3 bases, leaving 14 bases between the germline ends. The CDR3 reads CASSPSSLFNGNTIYF. For the CDR3, the DNA is TGTGCCAGCTCACCAAGTTCACTATTTAATGGAAACACCATATATTTT.

The chain has TRBV6-6 and TRBJ1-2; TRBD1 matches at 7 bases. Germline V lookup: CDR1 MNHNY, CDR2 SVGAGI (reference sequence). J gave up 8 bases and V 3 bases, and 15 bases lay outside the gene matches. The CDR3 extends over 16 amino acids. CDR3 coding DNA: TGTGCCAGCAGTTATCGACTAACAGGGGATCCAGAGGGCTACACCTTC. It encodes CASSYRLTGDPEGYTF.

J is TRBJ2-5 and V is TRBV5-4; TRBD2 might be the D (7 bases). Trimming removed 2 bases at V and 4 bases at J, with 15 bases between. Germline V gene lookup returns CDR1 SGHNT and CDR2 YYREEE (reference sequence). This CDR3 spans 15 amino acids. The CDR3 is CASSFRGGAGETQYF. CDR3 nucleotides: TGTGCCAGCAGCTTTAGGGGGGGGGCCGGAGAGACCCAGTACTTC.

The chain links TRBV28 to TRBJ1-1; unclear D gene. Germline V lookup: CDR1 MDHEN, CDR2 SYDVKM. CDR3 length equals 14 residues. Trimming pared 2 bases from V and 6 bases from J, leaving 13 bases between. Here the CDR3 reads CASSLLVPNPEAFF. The CDR3 region has the DNA TGTGCCAGCAGTTTACTAGTCCCGAATCCTGAAGCTTTCTTT.

The rearrangement uses TRBV10-3 and TRBJ1-5, with 7 positions matching TRBD1. With 9 bases clipped from V and 4 bases from J, the junction kept 6 bases outside the gene matches. This CDR3 has 13 residues. Per germline, CDR1 ENHRY and CDR2 SYGVKD. This CDR3 reads CAIGQERNQPQHF. CDR3 nucleotides: TGTGCCATTGGACAGGAGAGAAATCAGCCCCAGCATTTT.

This clone was detected a few times. The chain joins TRBV2 to TRBJ1-1; no reliable D call. The germline gives CDR1 SNHLY, CDR2 FYNNEI. V was cut by 9 bases and J by 3 bases, with 14 bases left in between. The CDR3 covers 13 residues. The CDR3 nucleotides read TGTGCCAGTGGAATTCGGGTCGACACTGAAGCTTTCTTT. Its translation is CASGIRVDTEAFF.

The V gene is TRBV5-1, the J gene TRBJ2-5; 12 bases align to TRBD2. The CDR3 spans 15 residues. Per the germline V gene, CDR1 is SGHRS and CDR2 is YFSETQ. With V trimmed by 3 bases and J by 5 bases, 5 bases remained unmatched. In DNA, the CDR3 is TGCGCCAGCAGCTCAAGACTAGCGGGGGTTGAGACCCAGTACTTC. It codes for CASSSRLAGVETQYF.

This rearrangement joins TRBV28 to TRBJ2-5; 8 positions match TRBD1. The CDR3 has 14 amino acids. V shed 5 bases and J 4 bases; nucleotides not matched to a gene: 6. Germline CDR1 is MDHEN and CDR2 is SYDVKM. The CDR3 nucleotides are TGTGCCAGCAGTGCAGGGGGCTCGCGAGAGACCCAGTACTTC. Its translation is CASSAGGSRETQYF.